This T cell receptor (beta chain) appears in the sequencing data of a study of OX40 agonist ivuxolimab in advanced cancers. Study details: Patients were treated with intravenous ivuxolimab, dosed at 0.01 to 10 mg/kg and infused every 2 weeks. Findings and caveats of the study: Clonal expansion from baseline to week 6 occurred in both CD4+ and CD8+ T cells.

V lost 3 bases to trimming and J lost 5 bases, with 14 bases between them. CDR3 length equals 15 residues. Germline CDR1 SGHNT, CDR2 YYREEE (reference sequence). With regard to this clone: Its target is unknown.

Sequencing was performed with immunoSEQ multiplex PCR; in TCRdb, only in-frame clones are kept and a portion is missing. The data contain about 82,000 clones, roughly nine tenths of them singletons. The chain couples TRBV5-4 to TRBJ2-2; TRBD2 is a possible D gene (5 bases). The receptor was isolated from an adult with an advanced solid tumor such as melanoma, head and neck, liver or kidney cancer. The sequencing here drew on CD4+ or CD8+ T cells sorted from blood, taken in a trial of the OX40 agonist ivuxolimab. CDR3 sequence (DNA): TGTGCCAGCAGCTCCGGACCCCCGGGGACCGGGGAGCTGTTTTTT. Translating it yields CASSSGPPGTGELFF.